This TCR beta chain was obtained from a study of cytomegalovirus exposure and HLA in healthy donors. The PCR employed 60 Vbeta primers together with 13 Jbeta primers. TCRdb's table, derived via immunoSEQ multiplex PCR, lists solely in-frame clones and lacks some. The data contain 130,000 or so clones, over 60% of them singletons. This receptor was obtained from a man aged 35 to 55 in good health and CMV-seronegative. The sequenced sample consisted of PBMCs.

CDR3 in DNA: TGTGCCAGCAGTTTGACAGGGGCGAAGTTCTTC. Its protein product is CASSLTGAKFF. J is TRBJ2-1 and V is TRBV28, with 8 positions matching TRBD1. Germline V gene data show CDR1 as MDHEN and CDR2 as SYDVKM. Germline trimming cut 3 bases from V and 14 bases from J; bases unmatched to any gene: 3. The CDR3 is 11 residues long.